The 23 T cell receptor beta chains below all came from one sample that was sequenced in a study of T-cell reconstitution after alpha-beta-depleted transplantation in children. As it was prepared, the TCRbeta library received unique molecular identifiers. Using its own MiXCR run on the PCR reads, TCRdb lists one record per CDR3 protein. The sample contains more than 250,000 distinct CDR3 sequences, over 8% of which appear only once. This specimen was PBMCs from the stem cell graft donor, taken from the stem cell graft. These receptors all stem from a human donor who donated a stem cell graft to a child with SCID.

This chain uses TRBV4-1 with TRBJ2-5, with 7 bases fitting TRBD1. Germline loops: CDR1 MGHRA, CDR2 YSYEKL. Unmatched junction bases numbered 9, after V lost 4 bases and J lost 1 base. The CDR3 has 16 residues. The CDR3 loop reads CASSPTPGTAQETQYF. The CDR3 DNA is TGCGCCAGCAGCCCCACCCCCGGGACAGCCCAAGAGACCCAGTACTTC.

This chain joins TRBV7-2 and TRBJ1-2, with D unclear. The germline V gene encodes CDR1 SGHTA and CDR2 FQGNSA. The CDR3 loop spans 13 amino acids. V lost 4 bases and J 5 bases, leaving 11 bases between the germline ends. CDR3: CASSSPASYGYTF. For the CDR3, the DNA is TGTGCCAGCAGCTCCCCGGCGAGTTATGGCTACACCTTC.

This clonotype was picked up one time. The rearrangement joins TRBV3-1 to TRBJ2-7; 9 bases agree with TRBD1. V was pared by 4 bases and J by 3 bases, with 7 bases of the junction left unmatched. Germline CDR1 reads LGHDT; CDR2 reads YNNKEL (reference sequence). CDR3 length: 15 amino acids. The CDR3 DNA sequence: TGTGCCAGCAGCCTATTGGGACAGGGTAACTACGAGCAGTACTTC. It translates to CASSLLGQGNYEQYF.

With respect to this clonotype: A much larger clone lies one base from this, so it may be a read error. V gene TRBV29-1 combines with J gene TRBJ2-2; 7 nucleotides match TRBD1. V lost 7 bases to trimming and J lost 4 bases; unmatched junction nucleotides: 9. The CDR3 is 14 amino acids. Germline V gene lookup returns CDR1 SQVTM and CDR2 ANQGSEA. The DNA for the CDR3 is TGCAGCGCCAACCCGGGACAGCTCACCGGGGAGCTGTTTTTT. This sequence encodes CSANPGQLTGELFF.

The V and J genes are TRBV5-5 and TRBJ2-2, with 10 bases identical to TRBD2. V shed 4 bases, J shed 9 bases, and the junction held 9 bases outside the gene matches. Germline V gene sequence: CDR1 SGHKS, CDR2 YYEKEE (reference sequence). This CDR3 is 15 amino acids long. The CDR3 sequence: CASSVVSGGARELFF. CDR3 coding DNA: TGTGCCAGCAGCGTAGTCAGCGGGGGGGCCCGGGAGCTGTTTTTT.

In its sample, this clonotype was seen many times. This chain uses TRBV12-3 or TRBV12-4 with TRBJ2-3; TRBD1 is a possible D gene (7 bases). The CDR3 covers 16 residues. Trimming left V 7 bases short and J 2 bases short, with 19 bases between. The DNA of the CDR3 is TGTGCCAGCACCACCGGACTCAGGGGGGACACAGATACGCAGTATTTT. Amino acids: CASTTGLRGDTDTQYF.

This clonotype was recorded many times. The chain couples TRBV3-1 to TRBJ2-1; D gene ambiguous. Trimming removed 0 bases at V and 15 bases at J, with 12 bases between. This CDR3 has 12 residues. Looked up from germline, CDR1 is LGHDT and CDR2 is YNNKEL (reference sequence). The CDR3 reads CASSQDTTAPFF. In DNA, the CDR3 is TGTGCCAGCAGCCAAGACACTACCGCTCCGTTCTTC.

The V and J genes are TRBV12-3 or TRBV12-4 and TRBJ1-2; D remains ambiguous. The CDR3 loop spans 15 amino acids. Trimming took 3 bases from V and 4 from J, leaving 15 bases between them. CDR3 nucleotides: TGTGCCAGCAGTTTTCTAGGGAGGCAGACCTATGGCTACACCTTC. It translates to CASSFLGRQTYGYTF.

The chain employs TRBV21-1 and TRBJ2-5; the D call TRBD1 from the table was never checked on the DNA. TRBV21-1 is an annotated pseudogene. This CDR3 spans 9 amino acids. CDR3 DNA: TGTGCCAGCAGCCCCCCTCAGTACTTC. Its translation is CASSPPQYF.

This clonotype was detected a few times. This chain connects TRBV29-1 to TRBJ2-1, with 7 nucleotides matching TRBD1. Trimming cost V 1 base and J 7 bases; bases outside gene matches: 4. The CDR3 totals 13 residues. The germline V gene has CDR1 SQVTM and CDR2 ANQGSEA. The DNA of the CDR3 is TGCAGCGTTGAAGGACAGGGCGGGAATGAGCAGTTCTTC. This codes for CSVEGQGGNEQFF.

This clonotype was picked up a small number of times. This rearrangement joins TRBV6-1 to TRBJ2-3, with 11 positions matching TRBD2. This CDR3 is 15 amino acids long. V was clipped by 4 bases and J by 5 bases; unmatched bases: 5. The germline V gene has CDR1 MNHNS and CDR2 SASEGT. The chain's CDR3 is CASSGLAGGGDTQYF. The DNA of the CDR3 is TGTGCCAGCAGTGGGCTAGCGGGGGGTGGAGATACGCAGTATTTT.

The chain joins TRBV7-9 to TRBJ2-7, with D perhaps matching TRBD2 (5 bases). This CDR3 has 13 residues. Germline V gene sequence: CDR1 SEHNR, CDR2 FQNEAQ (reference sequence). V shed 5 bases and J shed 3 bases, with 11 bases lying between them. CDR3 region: CASSTPGNYEQYF. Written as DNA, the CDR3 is TGTGCCAGCAGCACACCGGGGAACTACGAGCAGTACTTC.

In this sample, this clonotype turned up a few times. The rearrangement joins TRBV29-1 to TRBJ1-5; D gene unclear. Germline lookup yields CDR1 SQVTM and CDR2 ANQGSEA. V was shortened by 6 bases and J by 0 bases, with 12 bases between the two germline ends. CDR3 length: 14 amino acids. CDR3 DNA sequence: TGCAGCGTCAGAGTGGGGAATAGCAATCAGCCCCAGCATTTT. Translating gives CSVRVGNSNQPQHF.

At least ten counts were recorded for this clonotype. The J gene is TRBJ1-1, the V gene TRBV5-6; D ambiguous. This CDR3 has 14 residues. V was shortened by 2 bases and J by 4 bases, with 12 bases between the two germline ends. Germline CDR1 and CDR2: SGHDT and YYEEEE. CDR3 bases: TGTGCCAGCAGCTTCGCCCACTCAGGCACTGAAGCTTTCTTT. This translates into CASSFAHSGTEAFF. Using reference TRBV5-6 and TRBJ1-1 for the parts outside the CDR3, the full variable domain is DAGVTQSPTHLIKTRGQQVTLRCSPKSGHDTVSWYQQALGQGPQFIFQYYEEEERQRGNFPDRFSGHQFPNYSSELNVNALLLGDSALYLCASSFAHSGTEAFFGQGTRLTVV.

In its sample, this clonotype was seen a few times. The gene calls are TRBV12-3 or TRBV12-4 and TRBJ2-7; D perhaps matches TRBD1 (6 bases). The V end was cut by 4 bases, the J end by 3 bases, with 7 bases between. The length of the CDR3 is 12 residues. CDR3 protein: CASSSGDYEQYF. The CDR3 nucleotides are TGTGCCAGCAGTTCAGGGGACTACGAGCAGTACTTC.

CDR3 nucleotide sequence: TGTGCCAGCATTTCCCGGGACAGGGGTAATGGCTACACCTTC. Amino acid sequence: CASISRDRGNGYTF. V gene TRBV12-3 or TRBV12-4 combines with J gene TRBJ1-2, with 10 nucleotides matching TRBD1. V lost 7 bases to trimming and J lost 6 bases; unmatched junction nucleotides: 8. The length of the CDR3 is 14 residues.

The CDR3 loop is CASSYGDGEETQYF. In nucleotides, the CDR3 is TGTGCCAGCAGTTACGGGGACGGTGAAGAGACCCAGTACTTC. The rearrangement joins TRBV6-5 to TRBJ2-5; perhaps D is TRBD1 or TRBD2 (5 bases each). This CDR3 has 14 residues. V lost 2 bases and J 3 bases, leaving 10 bases between the germline ends. The germline V gene encodes CDR1 MNHEY and CDR2 SVGAGI.

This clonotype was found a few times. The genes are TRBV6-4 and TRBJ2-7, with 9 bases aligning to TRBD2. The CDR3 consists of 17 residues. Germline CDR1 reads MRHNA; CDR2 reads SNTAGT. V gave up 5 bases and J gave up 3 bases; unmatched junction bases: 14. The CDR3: CASSLGWGVAGVYEQYF. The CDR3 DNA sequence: TGTGCCAGCAGTCTGGGATGGGGAGTAGCGGGGGTCTACGAGCAGTACTTC.

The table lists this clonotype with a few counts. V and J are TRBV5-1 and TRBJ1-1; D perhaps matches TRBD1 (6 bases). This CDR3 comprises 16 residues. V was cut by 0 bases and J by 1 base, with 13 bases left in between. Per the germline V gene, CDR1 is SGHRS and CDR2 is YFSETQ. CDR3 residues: CASSLGRQDENTEAFF. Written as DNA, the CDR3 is TGCGCCAGCAGCTTGGGGAGACAGGATGAGAACACTGAAGCTTTCTTT.

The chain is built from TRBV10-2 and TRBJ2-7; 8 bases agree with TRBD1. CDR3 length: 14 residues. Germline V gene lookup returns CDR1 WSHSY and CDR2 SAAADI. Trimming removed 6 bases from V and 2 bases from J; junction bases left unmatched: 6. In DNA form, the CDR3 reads TGCGCCAGCAGATCCGGGACAGGAACCTACGAGCAGTACTTC. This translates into CASRSGTGTYEQYF.

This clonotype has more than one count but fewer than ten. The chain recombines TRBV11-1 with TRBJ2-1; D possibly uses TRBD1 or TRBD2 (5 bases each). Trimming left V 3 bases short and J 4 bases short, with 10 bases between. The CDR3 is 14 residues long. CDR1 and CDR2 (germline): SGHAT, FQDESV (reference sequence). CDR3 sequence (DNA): TGTGCCAGCAGCTTCGGGGACGGTTACAATGAGCAGTTCTTC. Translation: CASSFGDGYNEQFF.

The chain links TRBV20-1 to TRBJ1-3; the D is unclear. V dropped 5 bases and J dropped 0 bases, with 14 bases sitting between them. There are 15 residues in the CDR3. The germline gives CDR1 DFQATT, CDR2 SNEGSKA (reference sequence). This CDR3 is CSADRQLSSGNTIYF. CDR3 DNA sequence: TGCAGTGCTGACCGACAACTGAGCTCTGGAAACACCATATATTTT.

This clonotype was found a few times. The CDR3 nucleotides read TGTGCCAGCAGTCAAAGACGACAGGGGAACTCCTATAATTCACCCCTCCACTTT. It specifies CASSQRRQGNSYNSPLHF. J is TRBJ1-6 and V is TRBV6-1; 8 bases are a match to TRBD1. Germline V gene lookup returns CDR1 MNHNS and CDR2 SASEGT. This CDR3 is 18 amino acids long. Germline trimming cut 5 bases from V and 0 bases from J; bases unmatched to any gene: 9.